Ten or more counts support the clone carrying this TCR beta chain. This sample is drawn from a study of regulatory T cells in long-lasting Graves disease. Arm-PCR of CDR3 regions and iRepertoire HTBI primers were the basis on which TCR beta libraries were built. Each CDR3 protein gets one entry after TCRdb re-called the multiplex PCR reads with MiXCR. The table records approximately 540,000 distinct CDR3 sequences, about 12% of them present only once. Germline CDR1 SNHLY, CDR2 FYNNEI. The V and J ends lost 4 bases and 4 bases respectively, with 12 bases between them. The CDR3 has 14 residues. Described time point: newly diagnosed GD, antithyroid drugs for less than 3 months. PBMC RNA was the source of the TCR library. This sample was shared with a second study, whose subject was T cells in Graves' hyperthyroidism and ophthalmopathy.

The chain employs TRBV2 and TRBJ2-3, with D possibly being TRBD2 (6 bases). The sequence was obtained from a woman aged 25 to 45 with Graves disease. Sample: peripheral blood mononuclear cells (PBMCs), taken at new diagnosis, from a patient treated with antithyroid drugs. CDR3 nucleotide sequence: TGTGCCAGCAGTGTAAACCCGGGGGCAGATACGCAGTATTTT. It specifies CASSVNPGADTQYF.